A selection of T cell receptor beta chains follows, all from one sample in a study of T cells in Graves' hyperthyroidism and ophthalmopathy. TCRdb passed the multiplex PCR reads through MiXCR, listing each CDR3 protein once. The data show under 350,000 distinct CDR3 sequences, under 30% seen once. Sequenced sample: blood. The receptors originated from a man between 35 and 55 years old with Graves' hyperthyroidism that later progressed to Graves' ophthalmopathy. The CDR3 runs from the conserved cysteine through the conserved F or W. The D gene is left open where the match is weak. Some rows have no size entry. The others give once, few or many, or a class for an expanded clone.

abundance: many
j_gene: TRBJ1-5
v_gene: TRBV29-1
d_gene: NA
CDR3aa: CSVELGLYSNQPQHF
CDR3nt: TGCAGCGTTGAGTTAGGGCTCTATAGCAATCAGCCCCAGCATTTT

abundance: many
j_gene: TRBJ2-7
v_gene: TRBV29-1
d_gene: TRBD2
CDR3aa: CSAGTSGAFEQYF
CDR3nt: TGCAGCGCCGGGACTAGCGGGGCGTTTGAGCAGTACTTC

abundance: many
j_gene: TRBJ2-2
v_gene: TRBV19
d_gene: NA
CDR3aa: CASSRQVVGANTGELFF
CDR3nt: TGTGCCAGTTCGAGACAGGTAGTCGGAGCGAACACCGGGGAGCTGTTTTTT

abundance: NA
j_gene: TRBJ1-1
v_gene: TRBV27
d_gene: NA
CDR3aa: CASSFEWRSTEAFF
CDR3nt: TGTGCCAGCAGCTTCGAATGGCGAAGCACTGAAGCTTTCTTT

abundance: many
j_gene: TRBJ1-6
v_gene: TRBV12-3/TRBV12-4
d_gene: NA
CDR3aa: CASSFPVNSPLHF
CDR3nt: TGTGCCAGCAGTTTTCCAGTTAATTCACCCCTCCACTTT

abundance: many
j_gene: TRBJ1-3
v_gene: TRBV11-2
d_gene: NA
CDR3aa: CASSSQVPRSGNTIYF
CDR3nt: TGTGCCAGCAGTTCGCAGGTACCACGATCTGGAAACACCATATATTTT

abundance: many
j_gene: TRBJ1-5
v_gene: TRBV2
d_gene: NA
CDR3aa: CASSEEQGRSQPQHF
CDR3nt: TGTGCCAGCAGTGAGGAACAGGGAAGGAGTCAGCCCCAGCATTTT

abundance: many
j_gene: TRBJ1-2
v_gene: TRBV6-5
d_gene: TRBD1
CDR3aa: CASRVRQGLFNYGYTF
CDR3nt: TGTGCCAGCAGAGTAAGACAGGGCCTGTTTAACTATGGCTACACCTTC

abundance: many
j_gene: TRBJ2-5
v_gene: TRBV6-1
d_gene: NA
CDR3aa: CASSEDLSMTQYF
CDR3nt: TGTGCCAGCAGTGAAGATCTGAGTATGACCCAGTACTTC

abundance: NA
j_gene: TRBJ2-7
v_gene: TRBV28
d_gene: NA
CDR3aa: CASSTIRALPYEQYF
CDR3nt: TGTGCCAGCAGTACTATCCGGGCTCTTCCCTACGAGCAGTACTTC

abundance: many
j_gene: TRBJ1-1
v_gene: TRBV13
d_gene: NA
CDR3aa: CASSLGRGSTEAFF
CDR3nt: TGTGCCAGCAGCTTAGGCCGGGGTAGCACTGAAGCTTTCTTT

abundance: NA
j_gene: TRBJ2-5
v_gene: TRBV14
d_gene: NA
CDR3aa: CASKTPFSGRLGTQYF
CDR3nt: TGTGCCAGCAAAACCCCCTTTTCAGGGAGACTCGGGACCCAGTACTTC

abundance: many
j_gene: TRBJ2-7
v_gene: TRBV4-2
d_gene: NA
CDR3aa: CASSQGVGEGYEQYF
CDR3nt: TGTGCCAGCAGCCAAGGTGTGGGAGAAGGGTACGAGCAGTACTTC

abundance: NA
j_gene: TRBJ1-3
v_gene: TRBV5-1
d_gene: TRBD1
CDR3aa: CASSGGTGPGNTIYF
CDR3nt: TGCGCCAGCAGCGGTGGGACAGGGCCGGGAAACACCATATATTTT

abundance: many
j_gene: TRBJ2-2
v_gene: TRBV27
d_gene: NA
CDR3aa: CASSPVTGELFF
CDR3nt: TGTGCCAGCAGTCCCGTCACAGGGGAGCTGTTTTTT

abundance: many
j_gene: TRBJ2-5
v_gene: TRBV5-1
d_gene: NA
CDR3aa: CASSLGGSSQETQYF
CDR3nt: TGCGCCAGCAGCTTAGGGGGGAGTTCCCAAGAGACCCAGTACTTC

abundance: many
j_gene: TRBJ1-3
v_gene: TRBV20-1
d_gene: TRBD1
CDR3aa: CSARDRTGDYTIYF
CDR3nt: TGCAGTGCTAGAGACCGGACAGGGGACTACACCATATATTTT

abundance: many
j_gene: TRBJ2-7
v_gene: TRBV11-2
d_gene: NA
CDR3aa: CASSFEFSYEQYF
CDR3nt: TGTGCCAGCAGCTTTGAGTTCTCCTACGAGCAGTACTTC

abundance: many
j_gene: TRBJ2-5
v_gene: TRBV5-1
d_gene: TRBD2
CDR3aa: CASSRVAGGETQYF
CDR3nt: TGCGCCAGCAGCAGGGTGGCGGGAGGAGAGACCCAGTACTTC

abundance: many
j_gene: TRBJ2-7
v_gene: TRBV6-1
d_gene: NA
CDR3aa: CASSEVGINYEQYF
CDR3nt: TGTGCCAGCAGTGAAGTTGGCATTAACTACGAGCAGTACTTC

abundance: many
j_gene: TRBJ2-7
v_gene: TRBV29-1
d_gene: NA
CDR3aa: CSVSPRGYEQYF
CDR3nt: TGCAGCGTTTCTCCCAGGGGTTACGAGCAGTACTTC

abundance: once
j_gene: TRBJ1-2
v_gene: TRBV11-2
d_gene: NA
CDR3aa: CASSLPLARSLNYGYTF
CDR3nt: TGTGCCAGCAGCCTACCCCTCGCCAGATCCCTCAACTATGGCTACACCTTC

abundance: NA
j_gene: TRBJ2-7
v_gene: TRBV5-1
d_gene: NA
CDR3aa: CASSSAGHPGSYEQYF
CDR3nt: TGCGCCAGCAGCTCGGCCGGGCACCCAGGATCCTACGAGCAGTACTTC

abundance: NA
j_gene: TRBJ2-5
v_gene: TRBV20-1
d_gene: NA
CDR3aa: CSAGRRADETQYF
CDR3nt: TGCAGTGCTGGTCGGAGGGCCGATGAGACCCAGTACTTC

abundance: many
j_gene: TRBJ2-5
v_gene: TRBV27
d_gene: TRBD2
CDR3aa: CASSWTSGARETQYF
CDR3nt: TGTGCCAGCAGTTGGACTAGCGGAGCTCGGGAGACCCAGTACTTC

abundance: many
j_gene: TRBJ2-7
v_gene: TRBV25-1
d_gene: TRBD2
CDR3aa: CASSDTAGRAGGLIYEQYF
CDR3nt: TGTGCCAGCAGTGATACCGCAGGGAGGGCCGGGGGTTTGATCTACGAGCAGTACTTC

abundance: many
j_gene: TRBJ2-7
v_gene: TRBV11-3
d_gene: TRBD2
CDR3aa: CASSGLASSAYEQYF
CDR3nt: TGTGCCAGCAGCGGACTAGCGTCCTCCGCCTACGAGCAGTACTTC

abundance: few
j_gene: TRBJ2-7
v_gene: TRBV28
d_gene: NA
CDR3aa: CASTTSSLIGPPNEQYF
CDR3nt: TGTGCCAGCACTACATCAAGCTTAATAGGGCCTCCCAACGAGCAGTACTTC

abundance: many
j_gene: TRBJ2-4
v_gene: TRBV7-9
d_gene: TRBD2
CDR3aa: CASSLALGGEDIQYF
CDR3nt: TGTGCCAGCAGCTTAGCGCTGGGAGGGGAGGACATTCAGTACTTC

abundance: many
j_gene: TRBJ2-2
v_gene: TRBV19
d_gene: NA
CDR3aa: CASSMGAGELFF
CDR3nt: TGTGCCAGTAGTATGGGGGCCGGGGAGCTGTTTTTT

abundance: many
j_gene: TRBJ1-1
v_gene: TRBV30
d_gene: NA
CDR3aa: CAWIRGADTEAFF
CDR3nt: TGTGCCTGGATACGGGGAGCGGACACTGAAGCTTTCTTT

abundance: NA
j_gene: TRBJ1-1
v_gene: TRBV6-2/TRBV6-3
d_gene: NA
CDR3aa: CASTQGGAFEAFF
CDR3nt: TGTGCCAGCACCCAGGGAGGGGCCTTTGAAGCTTTCTTT

abundance: many
j_gene: TRBJ2-4
v_gene: TRBV10-2
d_gene: NA
CDR3aa: CASSDGLAKNIQYF
CDR3nt: TGCGCCAGCAGTGACGGATTAGCCAAAAACATTCAGTACTTC

abundance: many
j_gene: TRBJ2-7
v_gene: TRBV27
d_gene: NA
CDR3aa: CASSYRQGGYEQYF
CDR3nt: TGTGCCAGCAGTTATAGACAGGGAGGCTACGAGCAGTACTTC

abundance: many
j_gene: TRBJ2-5
v_gene: TRBV27
d_gene: TRBD1
CDR3aa: CASSPDWPGGTQYF
CDR3nt: TGTGCCAGCAGCCCCGATTGGCCAGGGGGTACCCAGTACTTC

abundance: many
j_gene: TRBJ2-2
v_gene: TRBV28
d_gene: NA
CDR3aa: CASSRIAITSGELFF
CDR3nt: TGTGCCAGCAGTCGGATAGCGATAACTAGCGGGGAGCTGTTTTTT

abundance: many
j_gene: TRBJ2-7
v_gene: TRBV6-5
d_gene: NA
CDR3aa: CASSYSVGRKYEQYF
CDR3nt: TGTGCCAGCAGTTACTCGGTCGGCCGAAAATACGAGCAGTACTTC

abundance: many
j_gene: TRBJ1-2
v_gene: TRBV6-5
d_gene: NA
CDR3aa: CASSPTEYYGYTF
CDR3nt: TGTGCCAGCAGTCCCACAGAGTACTATGGCTACACCTTC

abundance: NA
j_gene: TRBJ1-2
v_gene: TRBV30
d_gene: TRBD1
CDR3aa: CAWTVPRTGGVYGYTF
CDR3nt: TGTGCCTGGACTGTACCCCGGACAGGGGGCGTCTATGGCTACACCTTC

abundance: NA
j_gene: TRBJ1-5
v_gene: TRBV28
d_gene: NA
CDR3aa: CASSQHPSGVNQPQHF
CDR3nt: TGTGCCAGCAGTCAGCATCCTAGCGGGGTTAATCAGCCCCAGCATTTT

abundance: NA
j_gene: TRBJ2-5
v_gene: TRBV6-2/TRBV6-3
d_gene: TRBD1
CDR3aa: CASSSGQELQETQYF
CDR3nt: TGTGCCAGCAGCTCGGGACAGGAACTACAAGAGACCCAGTACTTC

abundance: NA
j_gene: TRBJ1-2
v_gene: TRBV11-2
d_gene: TRBD1
CDR3aa: CASSLGGRTGPKRLYGYTF
CDR3nt: TGTGCCAGCAGCTTAGGGGGGCGGACAGGCCCCAAGAGACTCTATGGCTACACCTTC

abundance: NA
j_gene: TRBJ2-7
v_gene: TRBV28
d_gene: NA
CDR3aa: CASSLFPYLPIYEQYF
CDR3nt: TGTGCCAGCAGTTTATTTCCGTACCTACCAATCTACGAGCAGTACTTC

abundance: many
j_gene: TRBJ1-2
v_gene: TRBV14
d_gene: NA
CDR3aa: CASSPSYNYGYTF
CDR3nt: TGTGCCAGCAGCCCAAGTTATAACTATGGCTACACCTTC

abundance: many
j_gene: TRBJ2-1
v_gene: TRBV12-3/TRBV12-4
d_gene: TRBD2
CDR3aa: CASRPSGRHSYNEQFF
CDR3nt: TGTGCCAGCAGACCTAGCGGGAGGCACTCCTACAATGAGCAGTTCTTC

abundance: many
j_gene: TRBJ1-1
v_gene: TRBV6-5
d_gene: NA
CDR3aa: CASSYSIHTEAFF
CDR3nt: TGTGCCAGCAGTTACTCGATTCACACTGAAGCTTTCTTT

abundance: many
j_gene: TRBJ2-7
v_gene: TRBV20-1
d_gene: TRBD1
CDR3aa: CSAWTGQDSYEQYF
CDR3nt: TGCAGTGCTTGGACCGGACAGGACTCCTACGAGCAGTACTTC

abundance: NA
j_gene: TRBJ1-2
v_gene: TRBV30
d_gene: NA
CDR3aa: CAWSVRIGYTF
CDR3nt: TGTGCCTGGAGTGTACGTATCGGCTACACCTTC

abundance: many
j_gene: TRBJ2-2
v_gene: TRBV5-1
d_gene: NA
CDR3aa: CASSLGRKNTNWGTGELFF
CDR3nt: TGCGCCAGCAGCTTGGGGCGGAAGAACACGAACTGGGGCACCGGGGAGCTGTTTTTT

abundance: many
j_gene: TRBJ1-5
v_gene: TRBV2
d_gene: NA
CDR3aa: CASSDFLVRNYQPQHF
CDR3nt: TGTGCCAGCAGTGATTTTCTCGTTCGAAACTATCAGCCCCAGCATTTT